The rows below give T cell receptor beta chains drawn from one sample of a study of pediatric ulcerative colitis. Clones were read by immunoSEQ multiplex PCR, and TCRdb kept only the in-frame ones, dropping some. The table shows under 70,000 clones, with 75% to 90% occurring only once. The material sequenced was blood. Every receptor here comes from a boy aged 5-17 years who was a control in a study of pediatric ulcerative colitis. CDR3s include the opening cysteine and the closing phenylalanine or tryptophan. The D gene is left open where the match is weak. Clone size is given for some rows only: seen once, a few or many times, or a class if the clone is expanded.

len	v_gene	d_gene	j_gene	abundance	CDR3aa	CDR3nt
14	TRBV5-6	TRBD1	TRBJ2-7	.	CASRPTGTLYEQYF	TGTGCCAGCAGACCGACAGGGACCCTCTACGAGCAGTACTTC
18	TRBV25-1	TRBD1	TRBJ1-4	.	CASSPGVGQSPLREKLFF	TGTGCCAGCAGTCCGGGGGTGGGACAGTCCCCCCTACGAGAAAAACTGTTTTTT
17	TRBV9	.	TRBJ1-1	.	CASSVKPRGDMNTEAFF	TGTGCCAGCAGCGTAAAACCCAGGGGAGATATGAACACTGAAGCTTTCTTT
16	TRBV6-4	TRBD2	TRBJ2-3	.	CASSDSTSGGPDTQYF	TGTGCCAGCAGTGACTCGACTAGCGGGGGGCCAGATACGCAGTATTTT
12	TRBV19	.	TRBJ2-1	.	CASSPGGSGQFF	TGTGCCAGTAGTCCTGGGGGTTCCGGGCAGTTCTTC
15	TRBV7-8	.	TRBJ2-3	.	CASSKEGMRTDTQYF	TGTGCCAGCAGCAAGGAGGGAATGCGAACAGATACGCAGTATTTT
16	TRBV28	.	TRBJ2-5	.	CASSPPAGSSEETQYF	TGTGCCAGCAGTCCCCCTGCCGGCAGTTCGGAAGAGACCCAGTACTTC
16	TRBV5-1	.	TRBJ2-2	.	CASSPIPQGNTGELFF	TGCGCCAGCAGCCCCATCCCCCAGGGGAACACCGGGGAGCTGTTTTTT
15	TRBV30	TRBD1	TRBJ2-4	.	CAWSGTAPAKNIQYF	TGTGCCTGGAGCGGGACAGCCCCAGCCAAAAACATTCAGTACTTC
12	TRBV28	.	TRBJ1-1	.	CASIRANTEAFF	TGTGCCAGCATCCGGGCCAACACTGAAGCTTTCTTT
13	TRBV7-7	.	TRBJ2-5	few	CASSFRAQETQYF	TGTGCTAGCAGCTTCCGGGCCCAAGAGACCCAGTACTTC
13	TRBV10-2	.	TRBJ1-4	.	CASNRDPTEKLFF	TGCGCCAGCAACCGGGACCCCACCGAAAAACTGTTTTTT
13	TRBV7-2	.	TRBJ2-7	.	CASSRPPGYEQYF	TGTGCCAGCAGCCGGCCCCCCGGGTACGAGCAGTACTTC
14	TRBV6-1	.	TRBJ2-1	.	CASTLGQGEWEQFF	TGTGCCAGCACCCTGGGGCAGGGAGAATGGGAGCAGTTCTTC
17	TRBV7-9	TRBD1	TRBJ1-1	.	CASSPDRVFLMNTEAFF	TGTGCCAGCAGCCCGGACAGGGTGTTCCTCATGAACACTGAAGCTTTCTTT
14	TRBV5-6	.	TRBJ2-1	.	CASSLEWESYEQFF	TGTGCCAGCAGCTTGGAGTGGGAATCCTATGAGCAGTTCTTC
13	TRBV9	TRBD1	TRBJ1-1	.	CASSVLQGTEAFF	TGTGCCAGCAGCGTATTACAGGGGACTGAAGCTTTCTTT
15	TRBV7-2	.	TRBJ1-2	.	CASTLGRQGRYGYTF	TGTGCCAGCACCCTAGGACGGCAGGGGAGATATGGCTACACCTTC
11	TRBV19	.	TRBJ2-7	.	CASSFSHEQYF	TGTGCCAGTAGTTTTTCACACGAGCAGTACTTC
20	TRBV2	TRBD2	TRBJ2-5	.	CASRASGGLAGGGGQETQYF	TGTGCCAGCAGGGCCTCGGGGGGTCTAGCGGGAGGTGGAGGTCAAGAGACCCAGTACTTC
18	TRBV4-1	TRBD2	TRBJ2-3	.	CASSQVAPGGRVTDTQYF	TGCGCCAGCAGCCAAGTTGCCCCTGGAGGGAGGGTCACAGATACGCAGTATTTT
16	TRBV7-6	TRBD2	TRBJ2-3	.	CASSLGTSGGQDTQYF	TGTGCCAGCAGCCTCGGGACTAGCGGGGGGCAAGATACGCAGTATTTT
15	TRBV10-3	.	TRBJ1-1	.	CAISESETVNTEAFF	TGTGCCATCAGTGAGTCGGAGACAGTGAACACTGAAGCTTTCTTT
12	TRBV5-1	.	TRBJ1-2	.	CASSLGYDGYTF	TGCGCCAGCAGCTTGGGCTATGATGGCTACACCTTC
15	TRBV25-1	.	TRBJ2-7	.	CASSESGDYRWEQYF	TGTGCCAGCAGTGAATCCGGTGACTACCGTTGGGAGCAGTACTTC
13	TRBV29-1	TRBD1	TRBJ1-2	.	CSVDGQGAGGYTF	TGCAGCGTCGACGGACAGGGGGCTGGTGGCTACACCTTC
15	TRBV27	.	TRBJ2-7	.	CASSVGPGGNYEQYF	TGTGCCAGCAGTGTAGGTCCAGGGGGGAACTACGAGCAGTACTTC
11	TRBV27	.	TRBJ1-1	.	CASSSGTEAFF	TGTGCCAGCAGCTCTGGCACTGAAGCTTTCTTT
13	TRBV6-1	TRBD2	TRBJ2-7	once	CASEAGASYEQYF	TGTGCCAGCGAAGCGGGAGCCTCCTACGAGCAGTACTTC
15	TRBV25-1	.	TRBJ2-7	.	CASSESPNPSYEQYF	TGTGCCAGCAGTGAGTCTCCCAACCCGTCATACGAGCAGTACTTC
18	TRBV7-9	TRBD2	TRBJ2-3	.	CASSSWVSGRPHTDTQYF	TGTGCCAGCAGCTCGTGGGTTAGCGGGAGGCCCCACACAGATACGCAGTATTTT
15	TRBV2	.	TRBJ2-4	.	CASSPAGVAESIQYF	TGTGCCAGCAGCCCGGCCGGAGTAGCCGAGAGCATTCAGTACTTC
15	TRBV5-1	.	TRBJ2-6	.	CASSLEGSGANVLTF	TGCGCCAGCAGCTTGGAAGGGTCGGGGGCCAACGTCCTGACTTTC
13	TRBV13	.	TRBJ2-6	.	CATSPSGANVLTF	TGTGCCACGAGCCCCTCTGGGGCCAACGTCCTGACTTTC
16	TRBV7-2	.	TRBJ2-3	.	CASSSYWSGAGDTQYF	TGTGCCAGCAGCTCGTACTGGTCCGGGGCAGGAGATACGCAGTATTTT
11	TRBV19	.	TRBJ2-5	.	CASRQGRDQYF	TGTGCCAGTAGACAGGGCAGAGACCAGTACTTC
12	TRBV7-2	.	TRBJ2-7	.	CASSWGGYEQYF	TGTGCCAGCAGCTGGGGTGGGTACGAGCAGTACTTC
15	TRBV27	TRBD2	TRBJ2-1	.	CASSGGGGRLDEQFF	TGTGCCAGCAGTGGTGGGGGGGGGAGATTGGATGAGCAGTTCTTC
13	TRBV13	.	TRBJ1-5	.	CASSKDPGGPQHF	TGTGCCAGCAGCAAGGACCCCGGGGGCCCCCAGCATTTT
12	TRBV28	.	TRBJ2-2	.	CASSVRTGELFF	TGTGCCAGCAGCGTGAGGACCGGGGAGCTGTTTTTT
15	TRBV14	.	TRBJ1-2	.	CASSQGGLANYGYTF	TGTGCCAGCAGCCAAGGCGGGTTAGCTAACTATGGCTACACCTTC
15	TRBV5-1	.	TRBJ2-3	.	CASSFGGRSTDTQYF	TGCGCCAGCAGCTTTGGGGGGCGCAGCACAGATACGCAGTATTTT
13	TRBV28	.	TRBJ2-3	.	CASYGGLADTQYF	TGTGCCAGCTACGGGGGGCTCGCAGATACGCAGTATTTT
15	TRBV4-1	TRBD1	TRBJ2-7	.	CASSPLDRKPYEQYF	TGCGCCAGCAGCCCGTTGGACAGGAAACCCTACGAGCAGTACTTC
14	TRBV9	.	TRBJ2-2	.	CASSPGPDTGELFF	TGTGCCAGCAGTCCTGGACCGGACACCGGGGAGCTGTTTTTT
16	TRBV5-4	.	TRBJ2-2	.	CASSLDLLYGTGELFF	TGTGCCAGCAGCTTGGACCTGCTTTATGGCACCGGGGAGCTGTTTTTT
15	TRBV27	TRBD1	TRBJ2-7	once	CASSPYRGLGYEQYF	TGTGCCAGCAGTCCGTACAGGGGGCTCGGATACGAGCAGTACTTC
14	TRBV27	.	TRBJ1-4	.	CASPKGNPNEKLFF	TGTGCCAGCCCTAAGGGGAATCCTAATGAAAAACTGTTTTTT
14	TRBV5-1	TRBD2	TRBJ2-7	.	CASSQEAGDNEQYF	TGCGCCAGCAGCCAGGAAGCGGGGGATAACGAGCAGTACTTC